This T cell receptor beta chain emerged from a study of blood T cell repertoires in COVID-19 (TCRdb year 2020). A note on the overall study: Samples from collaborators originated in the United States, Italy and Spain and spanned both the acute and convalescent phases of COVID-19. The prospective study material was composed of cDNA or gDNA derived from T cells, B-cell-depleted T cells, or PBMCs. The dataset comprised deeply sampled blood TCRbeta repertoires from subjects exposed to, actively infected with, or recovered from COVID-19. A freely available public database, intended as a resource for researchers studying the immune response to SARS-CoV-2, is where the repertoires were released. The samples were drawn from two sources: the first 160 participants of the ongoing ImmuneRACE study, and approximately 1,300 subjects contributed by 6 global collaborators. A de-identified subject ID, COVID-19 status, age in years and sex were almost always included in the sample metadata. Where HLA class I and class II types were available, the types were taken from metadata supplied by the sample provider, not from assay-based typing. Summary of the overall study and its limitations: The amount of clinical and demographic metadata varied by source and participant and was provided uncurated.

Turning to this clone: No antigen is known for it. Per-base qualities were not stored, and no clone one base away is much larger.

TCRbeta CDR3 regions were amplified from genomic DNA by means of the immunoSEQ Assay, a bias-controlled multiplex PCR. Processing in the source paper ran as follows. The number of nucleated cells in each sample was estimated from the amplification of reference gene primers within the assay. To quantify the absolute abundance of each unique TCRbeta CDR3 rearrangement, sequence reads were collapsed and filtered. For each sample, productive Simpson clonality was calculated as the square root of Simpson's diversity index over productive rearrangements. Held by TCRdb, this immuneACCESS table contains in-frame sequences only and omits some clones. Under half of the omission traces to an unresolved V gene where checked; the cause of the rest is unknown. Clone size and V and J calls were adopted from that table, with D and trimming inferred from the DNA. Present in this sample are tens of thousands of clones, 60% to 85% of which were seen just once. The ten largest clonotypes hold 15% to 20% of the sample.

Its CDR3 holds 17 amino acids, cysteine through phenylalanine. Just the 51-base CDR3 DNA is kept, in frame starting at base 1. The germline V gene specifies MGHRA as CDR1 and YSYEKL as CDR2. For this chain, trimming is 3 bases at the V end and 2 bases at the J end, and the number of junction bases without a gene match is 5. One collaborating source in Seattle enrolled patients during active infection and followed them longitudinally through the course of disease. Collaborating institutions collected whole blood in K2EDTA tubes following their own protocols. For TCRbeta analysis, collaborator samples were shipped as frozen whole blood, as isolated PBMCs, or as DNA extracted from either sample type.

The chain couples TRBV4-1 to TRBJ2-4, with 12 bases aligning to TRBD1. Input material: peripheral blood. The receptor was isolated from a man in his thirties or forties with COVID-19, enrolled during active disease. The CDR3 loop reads CASSQGQGAQTKNIQYF. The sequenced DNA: TGCGCCAGCAGCCAGGGACAGGGGGCGCAAACCAAAAACATTCAGTACTTC.